A single sample gave rise to the 22 T cell receptor beta chains below, sequenced in a study of shared clonotypes between healthy human individuals. CD45RO-negative, CCR7-positively selected cells formed the naive CD8 fraction, excluding terminally differentiated effector memory CD45RA+ cells. Here immunoSEQ multiplex PCR was the method, and the copy in TCRdb shows in-frame clones only, minus some. This sample has about 1.9 million clones, with around 93% found just once. The specimen sequenced was naive CD8+ T cells from PBMCs. These receptor sequences come from a man between 18 and 29 years old in good health. Some clones in this sample may be carry-over from other donors' samples.

CDR3 loop: CASSPRAWENTEAFF. In nucleotides, the CDR3 is TGTGCCAGCTCCCCCCGAGCCTGGGAGAACACTGAAGCTTTCTTT. The chain is built from TRBV6-1 and TRBJ1-1; D call uncertain. Germline lookup yields CDR1 MNHNS and CDR2 SASEGT. This CDR3 comprises 15 residues. Trimming took 8 bases from V and 1 from J, leaving 17 bases between them.

The rearrangement links TRBV19 to TRBJ2-2, with TRBD1 matching over 7 bases. This CDR3 is built from 14 residues. The V gene's germline CDR1 is LNHDA and CDR2 SQIVND (reference sequence). J was trimmed by 2 bases and V by 7 bases; bases with no gene match: 4. CDR3 sequence (DNA): TGTGCCAGTACGGACAGGCTAAACACCGGGGAGCTGTTTTTT. This codes for CASTDRLNTGELFF.

The genes are TRBV10-1 and TRBJ2-7; D call uncertain. The V gene's germline CDR1 is WNHNN and CDR2 SYGVQD (reference sequence). The CDR3 consists of 14 residues. V gave up 10 bases and J gave up 5 bases, with 21 bases separating them. CDR3 coding DNA: TGCGCCACCACCGACGGTATCCTCCTAAACGAGCAGTACTTC. It yields the protein CATTDGILLNEQYF.

A few counts support this clone. The same CDR3 can be traced to other DNA sequences in this sample. The chain carries TRBV29-1 and TRBJ1-1; D unresolved. The CDR3 consists of 12 residues. V lost 0 bases and J 2 bases, leaving 4 bases between the germline ends. Germline CDR1 reads SQVTM; CDR2 reads ANQGSEA. Here the CDR3 DNA reads TGCAGCGTTGAAGATGGTAACACTGAAGCTTTCTTT. This sequence encodes CSVEDGNTEAFF.

This sequence joins TRBV29-1 and TRBJ1-1; D remains unclear. V lost 3 bases and J 0 bases, leaving 11 bases between the germline ends. CDR1 SQVTM and CDR2 ANQGSEA come from the germline V gene. The CDR3 is 14 residues long. CDR3 in DNA: TGCAGCGTTGAGCGGGTTACGATGAACACTGAAGCTTTCTTT. Amino acid sequence: CSVERVTMNTEAFF.

The V call is TRBV4-1, the J call TRBJ2-1; D is uncertain. In germline, CDR1 is MGHRA, CDR2 YSYEKL. This CDR3 comprises 13 residues. Trimming pared 4 bases from V and 8 bases from J, leaving 12 bases between. The CDR3 DNA is TGCGCCAGCAGCCGATTAGGTCAGGATGAGCAGTTCTTC. Protein product: CASSRLGQDEQFF.

The genes are TRBV7-3 and TRBJ1-4; D unclear. The CDR3 extends over 15 amino acids. The germline CDR1 and CDR2 sequences are SGHTA and FQGTGA. Trimming stripped 7 bases from V and 6 bases from J, with 18 bases between. DNA of the CDR3: TGTGCCAGCATTCCCTACGGCGGGAGGGATGAAAAACTGTTTTTT. Translation gives CASIPYGGRDEKLFF. The variable domain in full, with the rest retrieved from reference TRBV7-3 and TRBJ1-4, is GAGVSQTPSNKVTEKGKYVELRCDPISGHTALYWYRQSLGQGPEFLIYFQGTGAADDSGLPNDRFFAVRPEGSVSTLKIQRTERGDSAVYLCASIPYGGRDEKLFFGSGTQLSVL.

The chain couples TRBV19 to TRBJ2-2; D not resolved. The CDR3 is 12 amino acids. The germline V gene has CDR1 LNHDA and CDR2 SQIVND (reference sequence). V lost 11 bases and J 3 bases, leaving 10 bases between the germline ends. The CDR3 DNA follows: TGTGCCGGCCACGCGGACACCGGGGAGCTGTTTTTT. It yields the protein CAGHADTGELFF.

The V and J genes are TRBV28 and TRBJ1-1; D is uncertain. This CDR3 comprises 15 residues. Germline assignment: CDR1 MDHEN and CDR2 SYDVKM. With 4 bases removed from V and 2 bases from J, the gap between germline ends came to 14 bases. The CDR3 region is CASSYRWGRNTEAFF. The CDR3 DNA reads TGTGCCAGCAGTTATCGGTGGGGAAGAAACACTGAAGCTTTCTTT.

This chain connects TRBV15 to TRBJ2-7; TRBD2 agrees at 9 bases. The J segment lost 6 bases and the V segment lost 6 bases, leaving 6 bases of the junction unmatched. The CDR3 sequence is 13 residues long. Per the germline V gene, CDR1 is LNHNV and CDR2 is YYDKDF (reference sequence). CDR3 DNA: TGTGCCACCAGTCAGCTAGCGGGACCCGAGCAGTACTTC. It is translated as CATSQLAGPEQYF.

The chain uses TRBV6-1 and TRBJ1-2; D might be TRBD1 (5 bases). Germline assignment: CDR1 MNHNS and CDR2 SASEGT. The V end was cut by 3 bases, the J end by 7 bases, with 12 bases between. The CDR3 is made up of 13 amino acids. The CDR3: CASSDKGTPGYTF. The CDR3 DNA reads as TGTGCCAGCAGTGATAAGGGGACGCCTGGCTACACCTTC.

This chain uses TRBV7-9 with TRBJ2-1; 7 positions agree with TRBD2. The germline CDR1 and CDR2 sequences are SEHNR and FQNEAQ (reference sequence). V lost 5 bases to trimming and J lost 4 bases; unmatched junction nucleotides: 11. This CDR3 spans 16 amino acids. The CDR3 DNA reads as TGTGCCAGCAGCCCGAGCGCGGGAGCGTTATACAATGAGCAGTTCTTC. It codes for CASSPSAGALYNEQFF.

The chain recombines TRBV6-5 with TRBJ2-7, with TRBD2 identical over 10 bases. The V gene's germline CDR1 is MNHEY and CDR2 SVGAGI. CDR3 length: 13 residues. The ends lost 5 bases at V and 7 bases at J; junction bases unmatched: 5. DNA of the CDR3: TGTGCCAGCAGTGCTAGCGGGAGTCGGGAGCAGTACTTC. It encodes CASSASGSREQYF.

V is TRBV15 and J is TRBJ1-2; 8 bases agree with TRBD1. The CDR3 is 14 amino acids. Germline lookup yields CDR1 LNHNV and CDR2 YYDKDF (reference sequence). J gave up 10 bases and V 5 bases, and 12 bases lay outside the gene matches. Here the CDR3 DNA reads TGTGCCACCAGCCTTTCTATGGCAGGGGGCGACTACACCTTC. Translated: CATSLSMAGGDYTF. Complete variable domain (other parts from reference TRBV15 and TRBJ1-2): DAMVIQNPRYQVTQFGKPVTLSCSQTLNHNVMYWYQQKSSQAPKLLFHYYDKDFNNEADTPDNFQSRRPNTSFCFLDIRSPGLGDTAMYLCATSLSMAGGDYTFGSGTRLTVV.

V is TRBV16 and J is TRBJ2-2; 10 nucleotides line up with TRBD2. Germline CDR1 reads KGHSY; CDR2 reads FQNENV. V lost 3 bases, J lost 7 bases, and 8 bases stayed unmatched. The CDR3 contains 16 residues. In nucleotides, the CDR3 is TGTGCCAGCAGCCATACAACTAGCGGGACGTTCGGGGAGCTGTTTTTT. It codes for CASSHTTSGTFGELFF.

The chain combines TRBV7-2 with TRBJ2-1, with TRBD2 matching 8 bases. V shed 8 bases, J shed 4 bases, and the junction held 10 bases outside the gene matches. Germline V gives CDR1 SGHTA, CDR2 FQGNSA. The CDR3 totals 15 residues. The CDR3 DNA reads TGTGCCAGCGAGGATAGCGGGATTCCATACAATGAGCAGTTCTTC. Amino acid sequence: CASEDSGIPYNEQFF. Full variable domain (outside the CDR3, taken from reference TRBV7-2 and TRBJ2-1): GAGVSQSPSNKVTEKGKDVELRCDPISGHTALYWYRQSLGQGLEFLIYFQGNSAPDKSGLPSDRFSAERTGGSVSTLTIQRTQQEDSAVYLCASEDSGIPYNEQFFGPGTRLTVL.

The chain is built from TRBV10-3 and TRBJ1-2, with D unresolved. V shed 5 bases and J shed 8 bases, with 15 bases lying between them. This CDR3 comprises 13 residues. The germline V gene has CDR1 ENHRY and CDR2 SYGVKD. In DNA form, the CDR3 reads TGTGCCATCAGTCTATCATCCGAACGGGGCTACACCTTC. Encoded protein: CAISLSSERGYTF.

This chain links TRBV19 with TRBJ2-7, with D uncertain. Germline assignment: CDR1 LNHDA and CDR2 SQIVND (reference sequence). The CDR3 totals 14 residues. V shed 5 bases and J shed 2 bases, with 13 bases lying between them. CDR3 region: CASSYEDGTYEQYF. As DNA, the CDR3 is TGTGCCAGTAGTTACGAGGACGGAACCTACGAGCAGTACTTC.

The CDR3 DNA is TGTGCCATCAGCTTGACAGGGGTATCTAACTATGGCTACACCTTC. Protein: CAISLTGVSNYGYTF. The chain is built from TRBV10-3 and TRBJ1-2, with 8 bases aligning to TRBD1. The CDR3 totals 15 residues. Trimming at V came to 6 bases and at J to 0 bases, leaving 6 bases not matched to a gene. Germline V CDR1 and CDR2: ENHRY, SYGVKD.

The V and J genes are TRBV25-1 and TRBJ2-7; 9 bases are shared with TRBD1. Trimming took 6 bases from V and 3 from J; bases not matched to a gene: 15. This CDR3 is built from 17 residues. CDR1 is MGHDK, CDR2 SYGVNS, per germline. The CDR3 sequence: CASSPNPPGQGFYEQYF. The DNA of the CDR3 is TGTGCCAGCAGCCCTAACCCCCCCGGACAGGGGTTCTACGAGCAGTACTTC.

The chain recombines TRBV27 with TRBJ2-1, with 7 positions matching TRBD1. Germline loops: CDR1 MNHEY, CDR2 SMNVEV (reference sequence). Trimming at V came to 2 bases and at J to 5 bases, leaving 6 bases not matched to a gene. This CDR3 spans 15 amino acids. DNA of the CDR3: TGTGCCAGCAGTTTACAAGGGGGCGTCGACAATGAGCAGTTCTTC. Residues: CASSLQGGVDNEQFF.

Note on this clone: This may be a read error, as it is one base from a much larger clone. This CDR3 is also generated by other DNA sequences in the sample. J is TRBJ1-1 and V is TRBV27; perhaps TRBD1 as D (5 bases). In germline, CDR1 is MNHEY, CDR2 SMNVEV (reference sequence). The CDR3 covers 12 residues. Trimming stripped 6 bases from V and 0 bases from J, with 5 bases between. CDR3 loop: CASRGLNTEAFF. Written as DNA, the CDR3 is TGTGCCAGCAGGGGACTGAACACTGAAGCTTTCTTT.